This T cell receptor beta chain appears in the sequencing data of a study of identical twins. Everyone who donated was a healthy Caucasian. With template switching, a universal primer site was added, and the cDNA carried unique molecular identifiers. One entry per CDR3 protein results from TCRdb running MiXCR on the 5' RACE reads. The sample lists 200,000 to 250,000 distinct CDR3 sequences, 6.5% occurring once. CDR3 length equals 17 residues. Germline lookup yields CDR1 LGHNA and CDR2 YSLEER. The V end was cut by 4 bases, the J end by 5 bases, with 23 bases between. This clonotype came up a few times. The sample was also linked to a second study, of T cells expressing NK-cell markers. Per that study: Sorted CD3+CD56-NKG2C+, CD3+CD56+NKG2C+ and CD3+CD56+NKG2C- T cells supplied the TCR beta repertoires. Expanded NKG2C+ T cell clones had unclear HCMV specificity.

Material: CD8+ T cells sorted from blood. This chain connects TRBV4-3 to TRBJ2-5; D call uncertain. The clonotype was recovered from a woman aged 18 to 35 in good health. The CDR3 DNA sequence: TGCGCCAGCAGCCTTCGGCCGGTACCCGAGGTAGGGGAGACCCAGTACTTC. This translates into CASSLRPVPEVGETQYF.